Listed here are 27 T cell receptor beta chains from one sample, sequenced in a study of T cell repertoires in cytomegalovirus infection. The antigens of these receptors remain unknown. TCRdb fed the reads into MiXCR, producing one record per CDR3 protein. The data contain 60,000 to 80,000 distinct CDR3 sequences, 20% to 25% of them singletons. This material consisted of CD8+ T cells from cultured PBMCs, taken from culture after CMV antigen stimulation. The source of these receptors is a human donor in good health (CMV status not recorded). Some clones in this sample may be carry-over from other donors' samples.

This chain connects TRBV7-9 to TRBJ2-7, with TRBD1 as a possible D gene (6 bases). Trimming shortened V by 2 bases and J by 2 bases, and 16 bases separated the two germline ends. The CDR3 extends over 16 amino acids. Looked up from germline, CDR1 is SEHNR and CDR2 is FQNEAQ (reference sequence). The CDR3 DNA is TGTGCCAGCAGCTTATCCCCCCGGGACATCACCTACGAGCAGTACTTC. Its translation: CASSLSPRDITYEQYF.

V gene TRBV12-3 or TRBV12-4 combines with J gene TRBJ2-3; D may correspond to TRBD1 or TRBD2 (5 bases each). V lost 6 bases and J 2 bases, leaving 15 bases between the germline ends. CDR3 length equals 15 residues. The CDR3 region is CASSVGDGYTDTQYF. The DNA for the CDR3 is TGTGCCAGCAGCGTTGGGGACGGATACACAGATACGCAGTATTTT.

The chain uses TRBV7-2 and TRBJ2-5, with 8 bases that match TRBD2. The V gene's germline CDR1 is SGHTA and CDR2 FQGNSA. V dropped 5 bases and J dropped 6; count of bases not matched to a gene: 11. CDR3 length: 15 residues. The CDR3 DNA reads TGTGCCAGCAGCCCAGAGGAGCGGGGGAGGAAGACCCAGTACTTC. It yields the protein CASSPEERGRKTQYF.

The count of this clonotype is one. The V and J genes are TRBV10-3 and TRBJ2-1; D is tentatively TRBD1 or TRBD2 (5 bases each). Germline assignment: CDR1 ENHRY and CDR2 SYGVKD. V shed 6 bases and J shed 0 bases, with 12 bases lying between them. There are 15 residues in the CDR3. The CDR3 DNA reads as TGTGCCATCAGACAGGACTCGAGCTCCTACAATGAGCAGTTCTTC. It specifies CAIRQDSSSYNEQFF.

This chain uses TRBV7-3 with TRBJ2-3, with 11 bases lining up with TRBD2. V shed 4 bases, J shed 7 bases, and the junction held 7 bases outside the gene matches. From germline, CDR1 is SGHTA and CDR2 FQGTGA. This CDR3 is 15 amino acids long. The CDR3 DNA sequence: TGTGCCAGCAGCTACACTAGCGGGGGTTTCCATACGCAGTATTTT. Translation: CASSYTSGGFHTQYF.

J is TRBJ1-4 and V is TRBV9, with 7 bases fitting TRBD1. CDR3 length: 18 amino acids. Germline-derived CDR1 and CDR2 are SGDLS and YYNGEE. V gave up 3 bases and J gave up 8 bases; unmatched junction bases: 19. This chain's CDR3 is CASSALPTDRDRKEKLFF. The CDR3 nucleotides read TGTGCCAGCAGCGCTTTGCCGACCGACAGGGATAGGAAGGAAAAACTGTTTTTT.

Only a few counts were recorded for this clonotype. The V call is TRBV7-2, the J call TRBJ1-1, with 10 bases fitting TRBD1. CDR1 is SGHTA and CDR2 is FQGNSA in the germline V gene. This CDR3 is 15 amino acids long. Trimming removed 1 base from V and 3 bases from J; junction bases left unmatched: 2. CDR3 sequence reads: CASSLGQGADTEAFF. CDR3 nucleotides: TGTGCCAGCAGCTTAGGACAGGGGGCGGACACTGAAGCTTTCTTT.

This clonotype has a handful of counts. The J gene is TRBJ2-7, the V gene TRBV7-6; the match to TRBD2 covers 7 bases. CDR1 is SGHVS and CDR2 is FNYEAQ in the germline V gene. V lost 5 bases to trimming and J lost 2 bases; unmatched junction nucleotides: 9. The CDR3 consists of 15 residues. In DNA, the CDR3 is TGTGCCAGCAGCCCTAGCCGGGGGGTCCCCTACGAGCAGTACTTC. Protein: CASSPSRGVPYEQYF.

J is TRBJ1-1 and V is TRBV7-7; 7 bases align to TRBD1. CDR3 length: 13 residues. Germline V lookup: CDR1 SSHAT, CDR2 FNYEAQ (reference sequence). V shed 0 bases and J 6 bases; nucleotides not matched to a gene: 1. CDR3 nucleotide sequence: TGTGCCAGCAGCTTAGCCAGGGGGGCTGAAGCTTTCTTT. Its translation: CASSLARGAEAFF.

The chain has TRBV7-6 and TRBJ2-1; D is perhaps TRBD2 (7 bases). Germline V gene lookup returns CDR1 SGHVS and CDR2 FNYEAQ. V lost 3 bases and J lost 6, with 12 bases in between. The CDR3 has 14 amino acids. CDR3 sequence: CASSLGGAINEQFF. The CDR3 nucleotides are TGTGCCAGCAGCTTGGGGGGGGCGATCAATGAGCAGTTCTTC.

This sequence joins TRBV7-6 and TRBJ2-7, with unresolved D. V lost 1 base, J lost 0 bases, and 7 bases lay in between. This CDR3 is 14 amino acids long. The germline CDR1 and CDR2 sequences are SGHVS and FNYEAQ. The CDR3 DNA sequence: TGTGCCAGCAGCTTAGTCCCAGACTCCTACGAGCAGTACTTC. Amino acids: CASSLVPDSYEQYF.

Ten or more counts support this clonotype. V is TRBV12-3 or TRBV12-4 and J is TRBJ2-7; 8 bases match TRBD1. The CDR3 length is 15 residues. V lost 4 bases, J lost 6 bases, and 11 bases stayed unmatched. The CDR3 region is CASSSRQGRPPEQYF. CDR3 bases: TGTGCCAGCAGTTCGCGACAGGGGCGCCCTCCCGAGCAGTACTTC.

This clonotype came up a few times. The genes are TRBV14 and TRBJ2-5; D is possibly TRBD1 or TRBD2 (5 bases each). Trimming removed 4 bases at V and 1 base at J, with 16 bases between. CDR1 SGHDN and CDR2 FVKESK come from the germline V gene. This CDR3 comprises 16 residues. The DNA of the CDR3 is TGTGCCAGCAGCCGAAGAGACCTCGGGACCCAAGAGACCCAGTACTTC. Amino acids: CASSRRDLGTQETQYF.

This clonotype occurred a few times. A read error may produce the germline difference seen at one junction end. V gene TRBV5-4 combines with J gene TRBJ2-7; 9 bases match TRBD2. Germline V gives CDR1 SGHNT, CDR2 YYREEE (reference sequence). This CDR3 is built from 16 residues. CDR3 amino acids: CASSLDDSGGPGEQYF. CDR3 nucleotide sequence: TGTGCCAGCAGTTTGGATGATAGCGGGGGCCCCGGGGAGCAGTACTTC.

In nucleotides, the CDR3 is TGTGCCAGCAGCTTAGAGGGCCGACGGCGGGCCCAGCATTTT. Its translation is CASSLEGRRRAQHF. This sequence joins TRBV11-3 and TRBJ1-5; D ambiguous. The ends were cut back, 0 bases at V and 11 bases at J, with 14 bases in the middle. The CDR3 runs 14 residues. Germline-derived CDR1 and CDR2 are SGHNT and YENEEA.

The chain employs TRBV28 and TRBJ2-3; TRBD2 matches at 14 bases. CDR3 length: 13 residues. The J segment lost 15 bases and the V segment lost 6 bases, leaving 8 bases of the junction unmatched. Per the germline V gene, CDR1 is MDHEN and CDR2 is SYDVKM. In nucleotides, the CDR3 is TGTGCCAGCAGGGTGACTAGCGGGGGGGCCGGTTATTTT. This translates into CASRVTSGGAGYF. The full variable domain, rest sourced from reference TRBV28 and TRBJ2-3, is DVKVTQSSRYLVKRTGEKVFLECVQDMDHENMFWYRQDPGLGLRLIYFSYDVKMKEKGDIPEGYSVSREKKERFSLILESASTNQTSMYLCASRVTSGGAGYFGPGTRLTVL.

This clonotype was observed a few times. The chain links TRBV4-1 to TRBJ2-1; 9 nucleotides match TRBD2. From germline, CDR1 is MGHRA and CDR2 YSYEKL. This CDR3 has 18 amino acids. The J segment lost 3 bases and the V segment lost 0 bases, leaving 9 bases of the junction unmatched. The CDR3 DNA reads TGCGCCAGCAGCCAAGACGATCCTAGCGGGGTAATCTACAATGAGCAGTTCTTC. As protein: CASSQDDPSGVIYNEQFF.

This clonotype appeared a few times. V and J are TRBV20-1 and TRBJ2-7; TRBD2 agrees at 10 bases. After removal of 5 bases from V and 2 bases from J, the junction contained 3 bases not matched to a gene. This CDR3 is built from 13 residues. Germline V CDR1 and CDR2: DFQATT, SNEGSKA (reference sequence). This chain's CDR3 is CSAFSGGTYEQYF. For the CDR3, the DNA is TGCAGTGCTTTTAGCGGGGGGACCTACGAGCAGTACTTC.

This chain links TRBV6-6 with TRBJ1-1; D gene uncertain. The CDR3 extends over 15 amino acids. Trimming shortened V by 0 bases and J by 1 base, and 9 bases separated the two germline ends. The germline V gene encodes CDR1 MNHNY and CDR2 SVGAGI (reference sequence). CDR3 loop: CASSYSAAANTEAFF. The CDR3 DNA reads TGTGCCAGCAGTTACTCCGCGGCAGCGAACACTGAAGCTTTCTTT.

The chain combines TRBV6-2 or TRBV6-3 with TRBJ2-1, with D perhaps TRBD1 or TRBD2 (6 bases each). V shed 4 bases and J shed 6 bases, with 16 bases lying between them. Germline V gene lookup returns CDR1 MNHEY and CDR2 SVGEGT. CDR3 length: 15 amino acids. CDR3 sequence (DNA): TGTGCCAGCAGTTCGATGGGGGGCTCAAGCAATGAGCAGTTCTTC. This encodes CASSSMGGSSNEQFF.

This chain connects TRBV12-3 or TRBV12-4 to TRBJ1-1; D is unresolved. The CDR3 totals 14 residues. Trimming took 3 bases from V and 5 from J, leaving 13 bases between them. The CDR3 here is CASSFAGWVTEAFF. The CDR3 nucleotides are TGTGCCAGCAGTTTCGCGGGGTGGGTGACTGAAGCTTTCTTT.

This clonotype was observed a handful of times. The rearrangement joins TRBV7-8 to TRBJ2-7; tentatively, D is TRBD2 (6 bases). The CDR3 runs 14 residues. Germline V lookup: CDR1 SGHVS, CDR2 FQNEAQ. The germline V and J ends were trimmed by 2 bases and 3 bases, with 11 bases remaining between them. DNA for the CDR3: TGTGCCAGCAGCTTAAAAGCGGGTGGCTACGAGCAGTACTTC. Its translation is CASSLKAGGYEQYF.

This chain links TRBV7-6 with TRBJ2-5; 8 bases agree with TRBD2. The J segment lost 2 bases and the V segment lost 1 base, leaving 15 bases of the junction unmatched. The length of the CDR3 is 19 residues. Germline CDR1 and CDR2: SGHVS and FNYEAQ. The CDR3 region has the DNA TGTGCCAGCAGCTTAGTACGCACACCGCGTAGCGGGGATCAAGAGACCCAGTACTTC. This sequence encodes CASSLVRTPRSGDQETQYF.

The V and J genes are TRBV20-1 and TRBJ1-1; D gene unclear. This CDR3 has 16 residues. Germline-derived CDR1 and CDR2 are DFQATT and SNEGSKA (reference sequence). Trimming removed 1 base from V and 1 base from J, with 16 bases in between. CDR3 sequence (DNA): TGCAGTGCTAGAGGGAGCCTAGTTTCTGAGAACACTGAAGCTTTCTTT. Protein: CSARGSLVSENTEAFF.

The chain joins TRBV12-3 or TRBV12-4 to TRBJ1-4; 8 bases fit TRBD1. This CDR3 is built from 15 residues. After removal of 3 bases from V and 5 bases from J, the junction contained 5 bases not matched to a gene. CDR3 loop: CASSFFRQGNEKLFF. As DNA, the CDR3 is TGTGCCAGCAGTTTCTTTCGACAGGGGAATGAAAAACTGTTTTTT.

This clonotype was detected only a few times. This chain uses TRBV11-1 with TRBJ2-7; unclear D gene. V lost 0 bases to trimming and J lost 7 bases, with 7 bases between them. This CDR3 has 12 amino acids. Germline assignment: CDR1 SGHAT and CDR2 FQDESV (reference sequence). The DNA for the CDR3 is TGTGCCAGCAGCTTAGCCCATACGGAGCAGTACTTC. Translation gives CASSLAHTEQYF.

As DNA, the CDR3 is TGTGCCAGCACCGAACCGGACGGCTGGGGCAAAAACATTCAGTACTTC. It specifies CASTEPDGWGKNIQYF. This chain joins TRBV6-6 and TRBJ2-4; the D is unclear. V lost 7 bases and J 3 bases, leaving 19 bases between the germline ends. There are 16 residues in the CDR3. Germline lookup yields CDR1 MNHNY and CDR2 SVGAGI (reference sequence).